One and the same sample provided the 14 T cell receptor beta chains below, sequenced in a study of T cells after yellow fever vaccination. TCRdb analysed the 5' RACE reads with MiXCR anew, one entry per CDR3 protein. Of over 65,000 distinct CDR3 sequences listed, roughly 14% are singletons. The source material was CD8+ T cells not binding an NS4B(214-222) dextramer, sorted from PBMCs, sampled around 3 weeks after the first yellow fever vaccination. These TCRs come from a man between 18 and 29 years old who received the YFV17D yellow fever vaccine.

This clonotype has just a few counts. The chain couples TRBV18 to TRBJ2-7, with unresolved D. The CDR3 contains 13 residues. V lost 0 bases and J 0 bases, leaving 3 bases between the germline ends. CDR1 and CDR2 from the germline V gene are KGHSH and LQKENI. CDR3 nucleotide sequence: TGTGCCAGCTCACCACCGGACTCCTACGAGCAGTACGTC. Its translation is CASSPPDSYEQYV.

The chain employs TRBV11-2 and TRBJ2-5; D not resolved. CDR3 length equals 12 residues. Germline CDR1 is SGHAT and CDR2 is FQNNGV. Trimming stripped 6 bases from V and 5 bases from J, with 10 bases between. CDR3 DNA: TGTGCCAGCAGAAGGATGCATGAGACCCAGTACTTC. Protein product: CASRRMHETQYF.

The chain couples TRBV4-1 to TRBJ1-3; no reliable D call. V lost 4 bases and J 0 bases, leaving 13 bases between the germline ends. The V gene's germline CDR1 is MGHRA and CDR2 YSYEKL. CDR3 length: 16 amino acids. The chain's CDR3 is CASSLLDINSGNTIYF. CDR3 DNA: TGCGCCAGCAGCCTATTAGACATCAACTCTGGAAACACCATATATTTT.

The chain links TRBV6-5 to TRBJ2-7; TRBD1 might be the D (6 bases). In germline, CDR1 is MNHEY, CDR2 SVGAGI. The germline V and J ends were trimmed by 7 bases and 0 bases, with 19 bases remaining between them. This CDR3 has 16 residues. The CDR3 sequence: CASTPVRQGTSYEQYF. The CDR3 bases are TGTGCCAGCACCCCAGTACGTCAGGGGACCTCCTACGAGCAGTACTTC.

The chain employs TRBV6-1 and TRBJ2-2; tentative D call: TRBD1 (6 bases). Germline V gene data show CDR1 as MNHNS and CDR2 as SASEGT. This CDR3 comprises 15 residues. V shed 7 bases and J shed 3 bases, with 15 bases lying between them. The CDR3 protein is CASTGAGAYTGELFF. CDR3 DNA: TGTGCCAGCACAGGGGCAGGGGCGTACACCGGGGAGCTGTTTTTT.

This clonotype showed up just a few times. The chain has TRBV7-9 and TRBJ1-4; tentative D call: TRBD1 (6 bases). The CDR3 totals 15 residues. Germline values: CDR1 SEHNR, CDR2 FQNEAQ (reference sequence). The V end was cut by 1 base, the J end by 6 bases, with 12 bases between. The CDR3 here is CASSLGWGADEKLFF. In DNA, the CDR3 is TGTGCCAGCAGCTTAGGTTGGGGGGCCGATGAAAAACTGTTTTTT.

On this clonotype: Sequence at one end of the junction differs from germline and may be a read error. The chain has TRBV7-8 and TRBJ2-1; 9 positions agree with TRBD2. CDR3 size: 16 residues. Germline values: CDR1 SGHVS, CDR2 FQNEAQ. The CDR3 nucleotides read TGTGCCAGCGGCTTAGGAGCGGGGGGCCATACACGTGAGCAGTTCTTC. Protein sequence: CASGLGAGGHTREQFF.

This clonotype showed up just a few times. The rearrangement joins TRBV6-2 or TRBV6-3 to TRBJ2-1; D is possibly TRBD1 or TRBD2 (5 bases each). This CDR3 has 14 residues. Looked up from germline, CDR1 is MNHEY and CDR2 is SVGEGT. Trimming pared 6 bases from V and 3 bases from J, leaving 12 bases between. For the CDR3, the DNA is TGTGCCAGCAGGAGGGACGGGAACTACAATGAGCAGTTCTTC. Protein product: CASRRDGNYNEQFF.

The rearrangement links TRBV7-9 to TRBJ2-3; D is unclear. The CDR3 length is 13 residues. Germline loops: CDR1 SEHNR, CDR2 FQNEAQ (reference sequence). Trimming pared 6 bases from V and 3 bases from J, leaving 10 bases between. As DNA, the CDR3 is TGTGCCAGCAGTCCGCGCCTAACAGATACGCAGTATTTT. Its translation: CASSPRLTDTQYF.

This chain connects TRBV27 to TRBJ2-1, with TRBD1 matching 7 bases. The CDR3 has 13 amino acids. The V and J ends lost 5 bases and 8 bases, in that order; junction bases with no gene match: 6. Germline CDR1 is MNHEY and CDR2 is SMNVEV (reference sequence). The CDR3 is CASSPNRGDEQFF. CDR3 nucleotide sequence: TGTGCCAGCAGTCCCAACAGGGGCGATGAGCAGTTCTTC.

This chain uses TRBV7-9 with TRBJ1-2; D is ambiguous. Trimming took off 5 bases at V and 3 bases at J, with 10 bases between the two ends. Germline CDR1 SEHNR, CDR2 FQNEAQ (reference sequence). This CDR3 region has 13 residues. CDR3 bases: TGTGCCAGCAGCCCGCCCTTCGACTATGGCTACACCTTC. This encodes CASSPPFDYGYTF.

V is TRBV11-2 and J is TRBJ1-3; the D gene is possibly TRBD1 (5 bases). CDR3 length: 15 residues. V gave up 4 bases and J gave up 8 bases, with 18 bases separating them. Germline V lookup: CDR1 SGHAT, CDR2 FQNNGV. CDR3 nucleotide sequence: TGTGCCAGCAGCTCCGCCAGGGTTTACGTGGACACCATATATTTT. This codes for CASSSARVYVDTIYF.

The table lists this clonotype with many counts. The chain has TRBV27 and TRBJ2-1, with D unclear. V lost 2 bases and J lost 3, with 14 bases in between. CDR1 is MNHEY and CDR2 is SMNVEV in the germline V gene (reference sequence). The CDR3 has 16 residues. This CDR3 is CASSLTTPSLYNEQFF. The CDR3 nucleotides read TGTGCCAGCAGTTTAACAACCCCAAGCCTCTACAATGAGCAGTTCTTC.

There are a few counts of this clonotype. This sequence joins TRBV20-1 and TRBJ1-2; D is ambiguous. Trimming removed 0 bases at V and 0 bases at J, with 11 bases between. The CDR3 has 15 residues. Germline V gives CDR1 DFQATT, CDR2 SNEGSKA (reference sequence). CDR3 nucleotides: TGCAGTGCTAGAGATACAGTCCCAACTAACTATGGCTACACCTTC. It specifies CSARDTVPTNYGYTF.